Each of the 29 T cell receptor beta chains below was sequenced from the same sample in a study of T-cell reconstitution after alpha-beta-depleted transplantation in children (TCRdb year 2016). Library creation used PCR. The sequencer was an Illumina HiSeq 2500. To normalize quantification of the TCRbeta repertoire, the TCR libraries were built with molecular barcoding that relied on unique molecular identifiers. In TCRdb, the public reads were trimmed at Q25 with fastp and aligned with MiXCR, with productive beta chains retained. Rows are unified per CDR3 protein, each entry keeping the most common DNA and genes. The sample table holds about 610,000 distinct CDR3 sequences, of which 27% were seen once. Around a third of the sample comes from the top ten. The treatment or condition label here, explained by the study, means: allogeneic hematopoietic cell transplantation with graft depleted of TCRalphabeta T cells and CD19 B cells.

Sample: PBMCs, taken before TCRalphabeta/CD19-depleted stem cell transplant. These receptors were taken from a boy under two years old with Wiskott-Aldrich syndrome, due to receive a stem cell transplant.

This clonotype was seen repeatedly, ten times or more. The genes are TRBV5-1 and TRBJ2-5; D might be TRBD2 (5 bases). Germline CDR1 and CDR2: SGHRS and YFSETQ. The CDR3 is 13 residues long. The ends were cut back, 4 bases at V and 1 base at J, with 8 bases in the middle. The CDR3: CASSGRGQETQYF. The DNA of the CDR3 is TGCGCCAGCAGCGGGAGAGGCCAAGAGACCCAGTACTTC.

The chain employs TRBV5-1 and TRBJ2-1, with TRBD2 matching over 10 bases. The ends lost 5 bases at V and 7 bases at J; junction bases unmatched: 9. CDR3 size: 15 residues. Germline assignment: CDR1 SGHRS and CDR2 YFSETQ. The CDR3 region has the DNA TGCGCCAGCAGTTCCGGGACTAGCGTTGTTAATGAGCAGTTCTTC. Amino acids: CASSSGTSVVNEQFF.

This chain joins TRBV5-1 and TRBJ2-7, with 8 bases aligning to TRBD1. The CDR3 contains 14 residues. Germline CDR1 is SGHRS and CDR2 is YFSETQ. The J segment lost 5 bases and the V segment lost 4 bases, leaving 8 bases of the junction unmatched. The CDR3 nucleotides read TGCGCCAGCAGCACTCCCTCAGGGGGCGACGAGCAGTACTTC. Amino acid sequence: CASSTPSGGDEQYF.

The J gene is TRBJ2-5, the V gene TRBV6-1; maybe TRBD1 (6 bases). CDR3 size: 13 residues. The germline V gene has CDR1 MNHNS and CDR2 SASEGT. Between the trimmed V and J ends, which lost 6 bases and 5 bases, there was a span of 13 bases. The CDR3 spells CASRQGPRETQYF. The CDR3 DNA is TGTGCCAGCAGACAGGGTCCCAGGGAGACCCAGTACTTC.

The chain has TRBV27 and TRBJ2-3, with TRBD2 identical over 8 bases. Germline loops: CDR1 MNHEY, CDR2 SMNVEV (reference sequence). The CDR3 has 13 amino acids. The V segment lost 6 bases and the J segment 4 bases; nucleotides outside the gene matches: 3. The CDR3 bases are TGTGCCAGCAGCCACGGGGGGGCAGATACGCAGTATTTT. This gives the protein CASSHGGADTQYF.

CDR3 residues: CASSSRSGRLTGELFF. For the CDR3, the DNA is TGTGCCAGCAGCTCCCGTTCCGGGAGGCTCACCGGGGAGCTGTTTTTT. The V and J genes are TRBV5-6 and TRBJ2-2; TRBD2 agrees at 7 bases. The CDR3 runs 16 residues. The V gene's germline CDR1 is SGHDT and CDR2 YYEEEE. Trimming took 3 bases from V and 4 from J; bases not matched to a gene: 9.

This clonotype was observed a handful of times. The chain carries TRBV27 and TRBJ2-2; possible D gene TRBD2, 5 bases. The CDR3 is 14 residues long. V dropped 6 bases and J dropped 4 bases, with 12 bases sitting between them. CDR1 MNHEY and CDR2 SMNVEV come from the germline V gene (reference sequence). In DNA, the CDR3 is TGTGCCAGCAGCACGAGGGCGGGCACCGGGGAGCTGTTTTTT. It specifies CASSTRAGTGELFF.

This clonotype was detected a few times. V gene TRBV27 combines with J gene TRBJ2-1; D might be TRBD1 or TRBD2, each matching 5 bases. Trimming removed 6 bases from V and 2 bases from J, with 11 bases in between. Germline V CDR1 and CDR2: MNHEY, SMNVEV (reference sequence). This CDR3 is 14 amino acids long. In nucleotides, the CDR3 is TGTGCCAGCAGACGGGGCGGTCCCTACAATGAGCAGTTCTTC. Translated, it gives CASRRGGPYNEQFF.

The chain joins TRBV4-2 to TRBJ2-5; D perhaps matches TRBD2 (6 bases). Germline lookup yields CDR1 LGHNA and CDR2 YNFKEQ. The germline V and J ends were trimmed by 2 bases and 3 bases, with 13 bases remaining between them. The CDR3 has 15 amino acids. The CDR3 region is CASSQRRRDEETQYF. Here the CDR3 DNA reads TGTGCCAGCAGCCAACGACGGAGGGACGAAGAGACCCAGTACTTC.

The V call is TRBV4-1, the J call TRBJ2-3; TRBD2 aligns across 11 bases. Germline CDR1 is MGHRA and CDR2 is YSYEKL. The CDR3 length is 20 residues. V was clipped by 3 bases and J by 4 bases; unmatched bases: 18. CDR3 sequence (DNA): TGCGCCAGCAGCCACCCCAGGGGCAGAGGACTAGCGGGTGGGCCAGATACGCAGTATTTT. Its translation is CASSHPRGRGLAGGPDTQYF.

This clonotype was detected only a few times. The chain employs TRBV13 and TRBJ2-7; the D is unclear. V was pared by 6 bases and J by 2 bases, with 8 bases between. Germline loops: CDR1 PRHDT, CDR2 FYEKMQ (reference sequence). The CDR3 has 12 amino acids. CDR3 protein: CASSRRTYEQYF. The CDR3 DNA reads as TGTGCCAGCAGTAGAAGGACCTACGAGCAGTACTTC.

The chain is built from TRBV5-1 and TRBJ2-1; D ambiguous. The ends were cut back, 2 bases at V and 0 bases at J, with 9 bases in the middle. Germline V CDR1 and CDR2: SGHRS, YFSETQ. This CDR3 is 15 amino acids long. For the CDR3, the DNA is TGCGCCAGCAGCTTCGGCGTCAGCTCCTACAATGAGCAGTTCTTC. Translating gives CASSFGVSSYNEQFF.

The V call is TRBV20-1, the J call TRBJ1-1; D may be TRBD1 (6 bases). Germline V gene lookup returns CDR1 DFQATT and CDR2 SNEGSKA (reference sequence). This CDR3 is 14 amino acids long. V gave up 0 bases and J gave up 5 bases, with 13 bases separating them. CDR3 sequence: CSARDAGAGTEAFF. As DNA, the CDR3 is TGCAGTGCTAGAGATGCGGGGGCAGGGACTGAAGCTTTCTTT.

The chain links TRBV5-1 to TRBJ2-5; 7 bases align to TRBD1. Trimming removed 2 bases from V and 5 bases from J; junction bases left unmatched: 12. This CDR3 is 16 amino acids long. Germline lookup yields CDR1 SGHRS and CDR2 YFSETQ. The CDR3 DNA reads as TGCGCCAGCAGCTTCCTTCCCGACAGGGATGGGGAGACCCAGTACTTC. This sequence encodes CASSFLPDRDGETQYF. Looking up the rest from reference TRBV5-1 and TRBJ2-5 gives the full variable domain: KAGVTQTPRYLIKTRGQQVTLSCSPISGHRSVSWYQQTPGQGLQFLFEYFSETQRNKGNFPGRFSGRQFSNSRSEMNVSTLELGDSALYLCASSFLPDRDGETQYFGPGTRLLVL.

The sample holds a few counts of this clonotype. V and J are TRBV5-1 and TRBJ2-3; 10 bases are a match to TRBD1. Germline lookup yields CDR1 SGHRS and CDR2 YFSETQ. V trimming: 4 bases; J trimming: 3 bases; junction bases outside the gene matches: 5. CDR3 length: 15 residues. The CDR3 DNA is TGCGCCAGCAGCCGGGGACAGGGGCAAACAGATACGCAGTATTTT. This codes for CASSRGQGQTDTQYF. Full variable domain (rest looked up from reference TRBV5-1 and TRBJ2-3): KAGVTQTPRYLIKTRGQQVTLSCSPISGHRSVSWYQQTPGQGLQFLFEYFSETQRNKGNFPGRFSGRQFSNSRSEMNVSTLELGDSALYLCASSRGQGQTDTQYFGPGTRLTVL.

This chain uses TRBV6-2 or TRBV6-3 with TRBJ1-5; D is uncertain. The V end lost 0 bases, the J end lost 3 bases, and 9 bases lay between the germline ends. Germline V CDR1 and CDR2: MNHEY, SVGEGT. This CDR3 contains 15 residues. CDR3 residues: CASSYSSRLNQPQHF. The CDR3 region has the DNA TGTGCCAGCAGTTACTCGAGCAGGCTCAATCAGCCCCAGCATTTT.

This clonotype has more than one count but fewer than ten. This sequence joins TRBV27 and TRBJ2-1; D gene uncertain. Germline V gene lookup returns CDR1 MNHEY and CDR2 SMNVEV (reference sequence). The CDR3 loop spans 15 amino acids. V was clipped by 0 bases and J by 5 bases, with 11 bases between them. The CDR3 region is CASSLSWAPHNEQFF. CDR3 coding DNA: TGTGCCAGCAGTTTATCGTGGGCACCCCACAATGAGCAGTTCTTC.

The chain uses TRBV30 and TRBJ1-3; D is uncertain. V was cut by 5 bases and J by 2 bases, with 4 bases left in between. The CDR3 has 11 residues. The germline V gene encodes CDR1 GTSNPN and CDR2 SVGIG (reference sequence). The CDR3: CAWGAGNTIYF. The CDR3 DNA is TGTGCCTGGGGGGCTGGAAACACCATATATTTT.

The chain couples TRBV6-1 to TRBJ1-5; the D gene is possibly TRBD1 (5 bases). Trimming took 5 bases from V and 7 from J, leaving 18 bases between them. Germline-derived CDR1 and CDR2 are MNHNS and SASEGT. This CDR3 spans 15 amino acids. The CDR3 is CASSQYQGEGQPQHF. The CDR3 nucleotides are TGTGCCAGCAGTCAATACCAAGGGGAAGGGCAGCCCCAGCATTTT.

The rearrangement joins TRBV11-2 to TRBJ1-4; 8 nucleotides line up with TRBD1. After removal of 5 bases from V and 2 bases from J, the junction contained 1 base not matched to a gene. The CDR3 spans 14 residues. CDR1 and CDR2 (germline): SGHAT, FQNNGV. This chain's CDR3 is CASSRTGTNEKLFF. CDR3 coding DNA: TGTGCCAGCAGCCGGACAGGGACTAATGAAAAACTGTTTTTT. Complete variable domain (other parts from reference TRBV11-2 and TRBJ1-4): EAGVAQSPRYKIIEKRQSVAFWCNPISGHATLYWYQQILGQGPKLLIQFQNNGVVDDSQLPKDRFSAERLKGVDSTLKIQPAKLEDSAVYLCASSRTGTNEKLFFGSGTQLSVL.

This clonotype was detected only a few times. The chain uses TRBV10-3 and TRBJ1-1, with 10 bases aligning to TRBD1. The junction had 2 bases not matched to a gene; V was cut back by 4 bases and J by 0 bases. The CDR3 has 15 amino acids. Per germline, CDR1 ENHRY and CDR2 SYGVKD. The CDR3 bases are TGTGCCATCAGTGGGGACAGGGGCCTGAACACTGAAGCTTTCTTT. Amino acids: CAISGDRGLNTEAFF.

The chain combines TRBV5-8 with TRBJ1-5; 7 nucleotides agree with TRBD1. This CDR3 spans 16 amino acids. The V gene's germline CDR1 is SGHTS and CDR2 YDEGEE. Trimming at V came to 0 bases and at J to 5 bases, leaving 8 bases not matched to a gene. The CDR3 DNA is TGTGCCAGCAGCTTGGAGAGGGGACAGAGCCATCAGCCCCAGCATTTT. This gives the protein CASSLERGQSHQPQHF.

The gene calls are TRBV12-3 or TRBV12-4 and TRBJ2-2, with a tentative D call TRBD2 (5 bases). This CDR3 contains 12 residues. V was clipped by 5 bases and J by 7 bases, with 8 bases between them. The CDR3 DNA sequence: TGTGCCAGCAGTCGGACTCGCGGGGAGCTGTTTTTT. This encodes CASSRTRGELFF.

V usage is TRBV3-1 and J usage is TRBJ2-1; either TRBD1 or TRBD2 may supply D (6 bases each). Germline-derived CDR1 and CDR2 are LGHDT and YNNKEL (reference sequence). V shed 1 base and J shed 2 bases, with 15 bases lying between them. The CDR3 loop spans 17 amino acids. The CDR3 DNA follows: TGTGCCAGCAGCCAAGGACCCTCGGGGGCGGCCTACAATGAGCAGTTCTTC. This translates into CASSQGPSGAAYNEQFF.

This clonotype occurred a few times. V gene TRBV5-1 combines with J gene TRBJ2-7, with D unclear. The germline gives CDR1 SGHRS, CDR2 YFSETQ. Trimming left V 0 bases short and J 5 bases short, with 9 bases between. The CDR3 sequence is 13 residues long. CDR3 nucleotides: TGCGCCAGCAGCTTGGCTGTCCCCCACGAGCAGTACTTC. Translating gives CASSLAVPHEQYF.

This clonotype occurred a few times. V gene TRBV14 combines with J gene TRBJ1-4; no definite D call. In germline, CDR1 is SGHDN, CDR2 FVKESK. V lost 4 bases, J lost 3 bases, and 9 bases lay in between. CDR3 length: 14 amino acids. The CDR3 DNA sequence: TGTGCCAGCAGCCCTATCGGGGCTAATGAAAAACTGTTTTTT. Encoded protein: CASSPIGANEKLFF.

The chain carries TRBV3-1 and TRBJ2-1; 8 nucleotides line up with TRBD2. The V and J ends lost 6 bases and 0 bases, in that order; junction bases with no gene match: 10. Germline values: CDR1 LGHDT, CDR2 YNNKEL (reference sequence). This CDR3 spans 17 amino acids. Here the CDR3 reads CASRKRGRSSSYNEQFF. The CDR3 nucleotides read TGTGCCAGCAGGAAGCGGGGGCGCTCCAGCTCCTACAATGAGCAGTTCTTC.

This clonotype has just a few counts. The chain employs TRBV7-2 and TRBJ2-7; 7 bases agree with TRBD2. This CDR3 has 15 residues. The J segment lost 2 bases and the V segment lost 1 base, leaving 5 bases of the junction unmatched. CDR1 and CDR2 from the germline V gene are SGHTA and FQGNSA. CDR3 sequence reads: CASSLGSGGTYEQYF. The CDR3 nucleotides read TGTGCCAGCAGCTTAGGATCGGGAGGAACCTACGAGCAGTACTTC. Complete variable domain (other parts from reference TRBV7-2 and TRBJ2-7): GAGVSQSPSNKVTEKGKDVELRCDPISGHTALYWYRQSLGQGLEFLIYFQGNSAPDKSGLPSDRFSAERTGGSVSTLTIQRTQQEDSAVYLCASSLGSGGTYEQYFGPGTRLTVT.

The table lists this clonotype with a few counts. This chain connects TRBV6-1 to TRBJ1-3; D may be TRBD1 (5 bases). V was trimmed by 3 bases and J by 0 bases, leaving 12 bases between them. The CDR3 loop spans 16 amino acids. CDR1 is MNHNS, CDR2 SASEGT, per germline. The CDR3 region is CASSDDSVRSGNTIYF. In DNA form, the CDR3 reads TGTGCCAGCAGTGACGACAGCGTTCGCTCTGGAAACACCATATATTTT.